A selection of T cell receptor beta chains follows, all from one sample in a study of blood T cell repertoires in COVID-19. Assay: immunoSEQ multiplex PCR; the TCRdb copy retains only in-frame clones and omits some. The table has approximately 35,000 clones, 70% to 90% seen once. Sequencing input: peripheral blood. These receptors originate from a human donor in a cohort sampled during active COVID-19. CDR3s include the opening cysteine and the closing phenylalanine or tryptophan.

v_gene: TRBV7-9
j_gene: TRBJ1-5
len: 13
CDR3aa: CASGQGPDQPQHF

v_gene: TRBV7-9
j_gene: TRBJ1-4
len: 14
CDR3aa: CASSLLGAGEKLFF

v_gene: TRBV10-2
j_gene: TRBJ2-2
len: 15
CDR3aa: CASSELGANTGELFF

v_gene: TRBV6-2/TRBV6-3
j_gene: TRBJ1-2
len: 16
CDR3aa: CASSPSGTGVLYGYTF

v_gene: TRBV5-8
j_gene: TRBJ1-4
len: 14
CDR3aa: CASSGGGWKEKLFF

v_gene: TRBV19
j_gene: TRBJ2-7
len: 16
CDR3aa: CASSATSGNKWGEQYF

v_gene: TRBV27
j_gene: TRBJ2-1
len: 16
CDR3aa: CASSLFSGVPYNEQFF

v_gene: TRBV6-2/TRBV6-3
j_gene: TRBJ2-7
len: 14
CDR3aa: CASSYSRGGYEQYF

v_gene: TRBV3-1/TRBV3-2
j_gene: TRBJ2-3
len: 18
CDR3aa: CASSQTRPSDISTDTQYF

v_gene: TRBV18
j_gene: TRBJ1-4
len: 14
CDR3aa: CASSPPGSGEKLFF

v_gene: TRBV3-1/TRBV3-2
j_gene: TRBJ1-3
len: 15
CDR3aa: CASSARGGAGNTIYF

v_gene: TRBV6-5
j_gene: TRBJ1-2
len: 12
CDR3aa: CASSYGTGGLTF

v_gene: TRBV7-2
j_gene: TRBJ1-6
len: 14
CDR3aa: CASSFRTGRSPLHF

v_gene: TRBV5-1
j_gene: TRBJ2-3
len: 15
CDR3aa: CASSLTGGEPDTQYF

v_gene: TRBV12-3/TRBV12-4
j_gene: TRBJ1-6
len: 13
CDR3aa: CASSRQGHSPLHF

v_gene: TRBV2
j_gene: TRBJ1-6
len: 15
CDR3aa: CASARSGTGDSPLHF

v_gene: TRBV19
j_gene: TRBJ1-1
len: 16
CDR3aa: CASSRHPGTVNTEAFF

v_gene: TRBV7-2
j_gene: TRBJ2-3
len: 15
CDR3aa: CASSAGQAYTDTQYF

v_gene: TRBV19
j_gene: TRBJ2-5
len: 13
CDR3aa: CASSDRAQETQYF

v_gene: TRBV28
j_gene: TRBJ2-4
len: 14
CDR3aa: CASSRAGQGAIQYF

v_gene: TRBV4-3
j_gene: TRBJ1-4
len: 16
CDR3aa: CASSPYVRGFNEKLFF

v_gene: TRBV7-3
j_gene: TRBJ2-7
len: 14
CDR3aa: CASSPDRGLREQYF

v_gene: TRBV5-1
j_gene: TRBJ2-1
len: 14
CDR3aa: CASSLAHEYNEQFF

v_gene: TRBV7-2
j_gene: TRBJ2-3
len: 15
CDR3aa: CASSSDREGTDTQYF

v_gene: TRBV20-1
j_gene: TRBJ1-4
len: 10
CDR3aa: CSALITGLFF

v_gene: TRBV10-3
j_gene: TRBJ1-2
len: 17
CDR3aa: CAISDLGRGDRNYGYTF

v_gene: TRBV10-2
j_gene: TRBJ2-3
len: 11
CDR3aa: CASTQTDTQYF

v_gene: TRBV15
j_gene: TRBJ2-4
len: 14
CDR3aa: CATRLTLAKNIQYF

v_gene: TRBV28
j_gene: TRBJ2-7
len: 15
CDR3aa: CASSSPRGSSYEQYF

v_gene: TRBV5-1
j_gene: TRBJ1-6
len: 17
CDR3aa: CASSYSPRQGDNSPLHF